This is a list of T cell receptor beta chains from one sample in a study of cytomegalovirus exposure and HLA in healthy donors. Assay: immunoSEQ multiplex PCR; the TCRdb copy retains only in-frame clones and omits some. The table lists approximately 190,000 clones, about 90% of them singletons. Sequenced sample: PBMCs. These TCRs come from a young man in good health and CMV-seronegative. Both conserved end residues are trimmed from each CDR3. Each record gives: J gene, V gene, CDR3 protein.

J gene: TRBJ1-4; V gene: TRBV30; CDR3 protein: AWSDLQGNEKLF
J gene: NA; V gene: TRBV5-6; CDR3 protein: ASSQVHTSYEQY
J gene: TRBJ2-2; V gene: TRBV11-2; CDR3 protein: ASSPGTGARTGELF
J gene: TRBJ2-2; V gene: TRBV5-1; CDR3 protein: ASSWGQDFNTGELF
J gene: TRBJ2-1; V gene: TRBV5-1; CDR3 protein: ASSFLPGTSNNEQF
J gene: TRBJ2-1; V gene: TRBV7-2; CDR3 protein: ASRGLAGYNEQF
J gene: NA; V gene: TRBV6-6; CDR3 protein: AIGRRDEQY
J gene: TRBJ1-4; V gene: TRBV2; CDR3 protein: ASSLSGTEF
J gene: TRBJ2-1; V gene: TRBV6-5; CDR3 protein: ASSLRSMYNEQF
J gene: TRBJ1-2; V gene: TRBV14; CDR3 protein: ASSQDLSYGYT